This T cell receptor beta chain was identified in a study of PD-1 blockade in classical Hodgkin lymphoma. Relapse after autologous stem cell transplantation occurred in every patient, and brentuximab vedotin exposure varied. The germline V gene has CDR1 MDHEN and CDR2 SYDVKM. The length of the CDR3 is 16 residues. V lost 5 bases, J lost 8 bases, and 19 bases lay in between. Sequencing was performed with immunoSEQ multiplex PCR; in TCRdb, only in-frame clones are kept and a portion is missing. This sample has 66,000 or so clones; about two thirds occur once, and the top ten carry roughly 9%. This chain connects TRBV28 to TRBJ1-6, with D uncertain. Sequenced material: peripheral blood mononuclear cells (PBMCs), taken before the second cycle of nivolumab. This TCR came from a human donor with classical Hodgkin lymphoma. CDR3 nucleotides: TGTGCCAGCAGTGCCAGACGCGGCCTCGAAGATTCACCCCTCCACTTT. Translating gives CASSARRGLEDSPLHF.